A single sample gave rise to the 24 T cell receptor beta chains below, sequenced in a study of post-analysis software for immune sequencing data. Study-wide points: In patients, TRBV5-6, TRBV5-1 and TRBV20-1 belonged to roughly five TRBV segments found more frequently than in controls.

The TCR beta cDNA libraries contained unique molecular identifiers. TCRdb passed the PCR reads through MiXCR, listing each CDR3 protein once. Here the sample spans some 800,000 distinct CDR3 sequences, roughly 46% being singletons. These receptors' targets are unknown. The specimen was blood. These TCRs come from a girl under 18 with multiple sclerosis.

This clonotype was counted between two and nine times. This CDR3 is CASSHDVRGANEKLFF. The CDR3 coding sequence is TGCGCCAGCAGCCACGACGTAAGGGGGGCTAATGAAAAACTGTTTTTT. This chain joins TRBV5-1 and TRBJ1-4, with D possibly matching TRBD1 (6 bases). The CDR3 sequence is 16 residues long. V shed 4 bases and J shed 3 bases, with 16 bases lying between them. Per germline, CDR1 SGHRS and CDR2 YFSETQ.

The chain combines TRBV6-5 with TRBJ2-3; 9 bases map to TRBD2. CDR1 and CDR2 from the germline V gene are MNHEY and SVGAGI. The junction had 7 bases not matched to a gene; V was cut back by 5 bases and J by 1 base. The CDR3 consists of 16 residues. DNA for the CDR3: TGTGCCAGCAGTCGACGTAGCGGGAGCGGCACAGATACGCAGTATTTT. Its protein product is CASSRRSGSGTDTQYF.

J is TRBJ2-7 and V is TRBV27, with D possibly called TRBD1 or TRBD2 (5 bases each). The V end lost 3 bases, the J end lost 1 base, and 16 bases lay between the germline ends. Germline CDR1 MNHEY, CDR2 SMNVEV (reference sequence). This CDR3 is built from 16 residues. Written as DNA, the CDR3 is TGTGCCAGCAGTTTGTCCAGGGACGGCACATCCTACGAGCAGTACTTC. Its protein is CASSLSRDGTSYEQYF.

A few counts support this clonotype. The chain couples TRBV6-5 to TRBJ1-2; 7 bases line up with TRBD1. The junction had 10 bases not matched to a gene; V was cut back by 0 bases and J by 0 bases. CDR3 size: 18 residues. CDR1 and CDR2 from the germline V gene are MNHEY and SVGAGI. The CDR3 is CASSYSIQGTASNYGYTF. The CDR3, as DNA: TGTGCCAGCAGTTACTCGATTCAGGGGACAGCATCTAACTATGGCTACACCTTC.

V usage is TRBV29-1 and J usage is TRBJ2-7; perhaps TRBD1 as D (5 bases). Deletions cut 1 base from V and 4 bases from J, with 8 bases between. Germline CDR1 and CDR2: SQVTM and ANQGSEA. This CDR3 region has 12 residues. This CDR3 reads CSVEGRDYEQYF. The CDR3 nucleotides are TGCAGCGTTGAAGGCAGGGATTACGAGCAGTACTTC.

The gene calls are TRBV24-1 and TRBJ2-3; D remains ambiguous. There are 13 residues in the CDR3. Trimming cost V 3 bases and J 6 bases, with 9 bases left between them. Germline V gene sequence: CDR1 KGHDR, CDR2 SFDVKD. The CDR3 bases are TGTGCCACCAGTGATCCCCCCACGGATACGCAGTATTTT. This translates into CATSDPPTDTQYF.

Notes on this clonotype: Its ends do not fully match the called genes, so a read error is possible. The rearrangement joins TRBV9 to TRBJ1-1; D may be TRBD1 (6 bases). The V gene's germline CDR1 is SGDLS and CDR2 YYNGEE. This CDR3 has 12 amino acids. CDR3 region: CASSVQGSEAFF. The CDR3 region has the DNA TGTGCCAGTAGCGTACAGGGTTCTGAAGCTTTCTTT.

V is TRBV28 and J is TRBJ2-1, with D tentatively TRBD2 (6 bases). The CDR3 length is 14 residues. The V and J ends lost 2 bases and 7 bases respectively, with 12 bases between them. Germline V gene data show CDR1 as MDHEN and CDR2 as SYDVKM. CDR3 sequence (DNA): TGTGCCAGCAGTTTACGGTCCGGGGGTAATGAGCAGTTCTTC. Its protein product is CASSLRSGGNEQFF.

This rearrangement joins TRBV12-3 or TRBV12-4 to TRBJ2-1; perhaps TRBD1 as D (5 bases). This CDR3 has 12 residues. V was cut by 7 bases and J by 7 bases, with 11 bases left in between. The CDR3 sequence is CASNARVNEQFF. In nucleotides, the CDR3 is TGTGCCAGCAATGCCAGGGTAAATGAGCAGTTCTTC.

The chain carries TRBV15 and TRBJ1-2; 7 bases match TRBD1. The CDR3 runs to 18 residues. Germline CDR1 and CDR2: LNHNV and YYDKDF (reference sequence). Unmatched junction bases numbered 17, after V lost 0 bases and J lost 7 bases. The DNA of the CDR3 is TGTGCCACCAGCAGAGAACGGGGGCCTGGGACAGCGGTAATTGGCTACACCTTC. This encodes CATSRERGPGTAVIGYTF.

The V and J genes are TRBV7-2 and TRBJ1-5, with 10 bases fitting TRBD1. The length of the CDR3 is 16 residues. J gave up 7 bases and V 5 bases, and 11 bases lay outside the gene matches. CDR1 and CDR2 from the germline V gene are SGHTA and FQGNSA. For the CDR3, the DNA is TGTGCCAGCAGCCCCTGGACAGGGGGAGGGGACCAGCCCCAGCATTTT. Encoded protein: CASSPWTGGGDQPQHF. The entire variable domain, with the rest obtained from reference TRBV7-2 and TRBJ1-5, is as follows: GAGVSQSPSNKVTEKGKDVELRCDPISGHTALYWYRQSLGQGLEFLIYFQGNSAPDKSGLPSDRFSAERTGGSVSTLTIQRTQQEDSAVYLCASSPWTGGGDQPQHFGDGTRLSIL.

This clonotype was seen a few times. CDR3 residues: CASSLGQLSEQYF. In DNA form, the CDR3 reads TGCGCCAGCAGCTTAGGACAGCTTAGCGAGCAGTACTTC. This chain links TRBV5-1 with TRBJ2-7, with a tentative D call TRBD1 (6 bases). The CDR3 contains 13 residues. Trimming cost V 2 bases and J 6 bases, with 12 bases left between them. Germline CDR1 SGHRS, CDR2 YFSETQ.

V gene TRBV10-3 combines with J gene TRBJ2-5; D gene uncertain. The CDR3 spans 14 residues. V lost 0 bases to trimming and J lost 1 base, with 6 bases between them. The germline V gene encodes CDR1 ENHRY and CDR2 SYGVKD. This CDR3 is CAISESASQETQYF. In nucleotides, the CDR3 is TGTGCCATCAGTGAGTCTGCGTCCCAAGAGACCCAGTACTTC.

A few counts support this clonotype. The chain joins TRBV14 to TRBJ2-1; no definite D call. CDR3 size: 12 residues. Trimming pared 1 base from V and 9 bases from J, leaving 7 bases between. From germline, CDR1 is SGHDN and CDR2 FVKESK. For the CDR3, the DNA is TGTGCCAGCAGCCAAGGGTGGGGTGAGCAGTTCTTC. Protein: CASSQGWGEQFF.

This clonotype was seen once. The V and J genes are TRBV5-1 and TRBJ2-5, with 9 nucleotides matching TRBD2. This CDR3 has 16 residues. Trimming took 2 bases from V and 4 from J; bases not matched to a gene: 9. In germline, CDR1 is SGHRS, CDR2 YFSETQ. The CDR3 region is CASSFAGGGLGETQYF. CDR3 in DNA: TGCGCCAGCAGCTTTGCGGGAGGGGGCCTTGGAGAGACCCAGTACTTC.

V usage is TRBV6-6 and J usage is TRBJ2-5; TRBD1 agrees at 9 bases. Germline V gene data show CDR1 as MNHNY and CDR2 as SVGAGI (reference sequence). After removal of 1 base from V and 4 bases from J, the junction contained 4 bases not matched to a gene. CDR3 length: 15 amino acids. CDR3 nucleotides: TGTGCCAGCAGTTACTTATTGACAGGGGGAGAGACCCAGTACTTC. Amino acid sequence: CASSYLLTGGETQYF.

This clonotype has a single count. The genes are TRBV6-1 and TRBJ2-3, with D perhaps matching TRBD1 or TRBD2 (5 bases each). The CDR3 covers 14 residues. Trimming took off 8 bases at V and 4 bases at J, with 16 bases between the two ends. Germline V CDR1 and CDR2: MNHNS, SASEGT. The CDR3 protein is CASRNPSGPDTQYF. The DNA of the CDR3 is TGTGCCAGCCGAAATCCCTCGGGGCCAGATACGCAGTATTTT.

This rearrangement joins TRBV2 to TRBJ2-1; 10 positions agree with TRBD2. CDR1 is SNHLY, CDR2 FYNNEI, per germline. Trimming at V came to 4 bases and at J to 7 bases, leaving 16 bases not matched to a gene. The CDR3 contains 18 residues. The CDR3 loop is CASSVDPSSGGRKNEQFF. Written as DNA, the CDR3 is TGTGCCAGCAGTGTCGACCCTTCTAGCGGGGGAAGGAAGAATGAGCAGTTCTTC.

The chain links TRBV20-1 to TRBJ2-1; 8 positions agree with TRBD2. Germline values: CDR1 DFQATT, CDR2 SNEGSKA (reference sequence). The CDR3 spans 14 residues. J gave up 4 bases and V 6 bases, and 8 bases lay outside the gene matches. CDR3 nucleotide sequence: TGCAGTGCCTGGACCGGGACTAGTTACAATGAGCAGTTCTTC. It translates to CSAWTGTSYNEQFF.

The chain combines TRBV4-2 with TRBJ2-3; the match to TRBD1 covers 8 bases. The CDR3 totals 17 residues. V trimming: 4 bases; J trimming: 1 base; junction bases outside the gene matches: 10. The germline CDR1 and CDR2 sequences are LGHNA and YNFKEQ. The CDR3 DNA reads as TGTGCCAGCAGCCCCAGACAGGGGCTGGATGGCACAGATACGCAGTATTTT. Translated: CASSPRQGLDGTDTQYF.

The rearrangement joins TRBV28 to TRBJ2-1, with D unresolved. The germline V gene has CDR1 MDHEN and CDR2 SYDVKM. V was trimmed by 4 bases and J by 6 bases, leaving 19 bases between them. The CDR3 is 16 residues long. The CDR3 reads CASSSPAHGRSNEQFF. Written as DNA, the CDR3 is TGTGCCAGCAGTTCCCCCGCCCATGGCCGCTCCAATGAGCAGTTCTTC.

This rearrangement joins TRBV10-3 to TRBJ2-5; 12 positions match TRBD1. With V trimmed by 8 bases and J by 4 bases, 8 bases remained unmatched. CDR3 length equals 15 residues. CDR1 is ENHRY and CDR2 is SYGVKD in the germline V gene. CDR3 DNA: TGTGCCATCGCCGGGACAGGGGGCCTTAGAGAGACCCAGTACTTC. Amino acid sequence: CAIAGTGGLRETQYF.

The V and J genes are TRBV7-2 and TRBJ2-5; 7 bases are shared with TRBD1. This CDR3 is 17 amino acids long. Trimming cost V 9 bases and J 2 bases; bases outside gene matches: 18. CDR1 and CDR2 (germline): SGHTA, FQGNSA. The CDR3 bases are TGTGCCAGATTAGTCACTGACAGGGAAGTTGGGCAAGAGACCCAGTACTTC. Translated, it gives CARLVTDREVGQETQYF.

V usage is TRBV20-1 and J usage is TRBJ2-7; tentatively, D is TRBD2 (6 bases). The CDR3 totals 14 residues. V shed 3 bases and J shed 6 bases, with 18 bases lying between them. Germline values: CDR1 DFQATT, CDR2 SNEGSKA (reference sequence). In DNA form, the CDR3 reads TGCAGTGCTAGGAGATCGGGGGAAGTAAGCGAGCAGTACTTC. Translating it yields CSARRSGEVSEQYF.